These T cell receptor beta chains were read from a single sample in a study of CD4 and CD8 cells across lung adenocarcinoma regions. MiXCR, run by TCRdb on the PCR reads, gives a single entry per CDR3 protein. The data hold tens of thousands of distinct CDR3 sequences, with less than 70% observed a single time. The sequenced sample was CD8+ T cells from the center of a lung tumor. Receptors originate from a female donor with lung adenocarcinoma. The CD4 and CD8 labels of this study may be unreliable. CDR3s include the opening cysteine and the closing phenylalanine or tryptophan. The D gene is left open where the match is weak. Rows give clone size only sometimes, using once, few, many, or a class for an expanded clone.

CDR3	DNA	J	D	V	size
CASSLRVLDTQYF	TGTGCCAGCAGTCTACGTGTACTAGACACCCAGTACTTC	TRBJ2-5	NA	TRBV27	NA
CSATAGVDNEQFF	TGCAGTGCTACGGCGGGGGTAGACAATGAGCAGTTCTTC	TRBJ2-1	TRBD2	TRBV20-1	few
CASRGQRGVIGGYTF	TGTGCCAGCAGAGGACAGCGGGGAGTCATCGGAGGCTACACCTTC	TRBJ1-2	NA	TRBV6-1	NA
CASTPGGNGQDTQYF	TGTGCCAGCACACCGGGGGGGAACGGTCAAGATACGCAGTATTTT	TRBJ2-3	TRBD2	TRBV6-1	once
CASGDPDTQYF	TGTGCCAGCGGTGATCCAGATACGCAGTATTTC	TRBJ2-3	NA	TRBV27	many
CASSGLAVSTGELFF	TGTGCCAGCAGCGGACTGGCGGTAAGCACCGGTGAGCTGTTTTTT	TRBJ2-2	NA	TRBV6-1	NA
CASSLLVASSLYNEQFF	TGTGCCAGCAGTTTATTAGTTGCGTCCTCCCTCTACAATGAGCAGTTCTTC	TRBJ2-1	NA	TRBV27	NA
CASVSWPGATDTQYF	TGTGCCAGCGTTTCGTGGCCGGGAGCCACAGATACGCAGTACTTT	TRBJ2-3	NA	TRBV6-5	NA
CASSEVGGYSGNTGELFF	TGTGCCAGCAGTGAAGTGGGGGGGTATAGCGGGAACACCGGGGAGCTGTTTTTT	TRBJ2-2	TRBD2	TRBV6-1	many
CASRSGTGANTDTQYF	TGTGCCAGCAGGAGTGGGACAGGGGCCAACACAGATACGCAGTATTTT	TRBJ2-3	TRBD1	TRBV6-5	few
CASSARTDFYGYTF	TGTGCCAGCAGTGCTAGGACAGATTTCTATGGCTACACCTTC	TRBJ1-2	NA	TRBV6-1	NA
CASKKTGGGTDAQYF	TGTGCCAGCAAAAAGACGGGGGGGGGCACAGATGCGCAGTATTTT	TRBJ2-3	TRBD2	TRBV6-1	once
CASSPTTLETQYF	TGTGCCAGCAGCCCGACAACTTTAGAGACCCAGTACTTC	TRBJ2-5	NA	TRBV6-1	NA
CASSRGYGYTF	TGTGCCAGCAGCAGGGGCTATGGCTACACCTTC	TRBJ1-2	NA	TRBV12-3/TRBV12-4	few
CASTPWGLAKNIQYF	TGTGCCAGCACCCCTTGGGGCCTAGCCAAAAACATTCAGTACTTC	TRBJ2-4	NA	TRBV6-1	NA
CAGSGAGLPETQYF	TGTGCCGGCAGCGGGGCGGGACTACCAGAGACGCAGTACTTC	TRBJ2-7	TRBD2	TRBV27	NA
CASSSEPDGQGYEQYF	TGTGCCAGCAGCTCAGAACCAGACGGACAGGGCTACGAGCAGTACTTC	TRBJ2-7	TRBD1	TRBV7-6	NA
CASSLVSGGGEQFF	TGTGCCAGCAGCTTAGTTAGCGGGGGCGGCGAGCAGTTCTTC	TRBJ2-1	TRBD2	TRBV7-2	NA
CASRAGTSGREGGEQYF	TGCGCCAGCAGAGCCGGGACTAGCGGGAGGGAGGGTGGAGAGCAGTACTTC	TRBJ2-7	TRBD2	TRBV10-2	few
CASSERRSATDTQYF	TGTGCCAGCAGTGAGAGACGGTCAGCCACAGACACTCAGTATTTC	TRBJ2-4	NA	TRBV6-1	NA
CATRHGSGGQDTQYF	TGCGCCACGAGGCACGGGAGCGGGGGCCAAGATACGCAGTACTTT	TRBJ2-3	TRBD2	TRBV10-1	NA